The 9 T cell receptor beta chains presented below share a single source sample, sequenced in a study of blood T cell repertoires in COVID-19. The assay was immunoSEQ multiplex PCR, and TCRdb's table has in-frame clones only and misses some. The table records approximately 230,000 clones, about nine tenths of them present only once. Sequencing was performed on PBMCs or T cells enriched from blood (not recorded which). These TCRs come from a man aged 40-50 years who had recovered from COVID-19.

The J gene is TRBJ1-1, the V gene TRBV27; 9 bases are shared with TRBD1. The germline V gene encodes CDR1 MNHEY and CDR2 SMNVEV (reference sequence). The CDR3 spans 14 residues. V shed 5 bases and J 5 bases; nucleotides not matched to a gene: 6. The CDR3 DNA reads TGTGCCAGCAGTCAAGACAGGGGGTTTACTGAAGCTTTCTTT. Translating gives CASSQDRGFTEAFF.

The sample holds a few counts of this clone. V gene TRBV7-2 combines with J gene TRBJ1-2, with 11 bases aligning to TRBD1. V lost 5 bases and J lost 4; bases outside the gene matches: 9. Germline CDR1 and CDR2: SGHTA and FQGNSA. The CDR3 extends over 16 amino acids. Here the CDR3 reads CASSPDRGRVGYGYTF. In DNA, the CDR3 is TGTGCCAGCAGCCCGGACAGGGGGCGCGTTGGCTATGGCTACACCTTC.

This clone showed up just once. This sequence joins TRBV12-3 or TRBV12-4 and TRBJ1-2; D gene uncertain. Trimming stripped 3 bases from V and 2 bases from J, with 7 bases between. This CDR3 spans 13 amino acids. The CDR3 is CASSFAGNYGYTF. CDR3 nucleotides: TGTGCCAGCAGTTTTGCAGGAAACTATGGCTACACCTTC.

This clone was seen just once. The chain has TRBV24-1 and TRBJ2-3; 8 nucleotides align to TRBD1. CDR3 size: 14 residues. After removal of 4 bases from V and 7 bases from J, the junction contained 6 bases not matched to a gene. Germline assignment: CDR1 KGHDR and CDR2 SFDVKD. The CDR3 coding sequence is TGTGCCACCAGTGACCCCGGACAGGGAAATACGCAGTATTTT. Protein sequence: CATSDPGQGNTQYF.

This clone appeared a single time. The chain is built from TRBV4-1 and TRBJ1-1, with TRBD1 matching 8 bases. This CDR3 is built from 16 residues. Germline V lookup: CDR1 MGHRA, CDR2 YSYEKL. Trimming took 7 bases from V and 1 from J; bases not matched to a gene: 11. CDR3 protein: CASTTPGTGGNTEAFF. DNA of the CDR3: TGCGCCAGCACCACCCCGGGGACAGGAGGGAACACTGAAGCTTTCTTT.

V and J are TRBV11-2 and TRBJ2-7; D is undetermined. The length of the CDR3 is 14 residues. V was pared by 1 base and J by 2 bases, with 9 bases between. The germline V gene encodes CDR1 SGHAT and CDR2 FQNNGV. As DNA, the CDR3 is TGTGCCAGCAGCTTAGCCCAACTGCCCTACGAGCAGTACTTC. This encodes CASSLAQLPYEQYF.

The J gene is TRBJ2-5, the V gene TRBV7-2; 8 bases agree with TRBD2. V gave up 1 base and J gave up 4 bases; unmatched junction bases: 8. Germline assignment: CDR1 SGHTA and CDR2 FQGNSA. This CDR3 is 16 amino acids long. CDR3 DNA: TGTGCCAGCAGCTTAGATTACCGGGGGGGCCGAGAGACCCAGTACTTC. The encoded protein is CASSLDYRGGRETQYF.

The chain carries TRBV11-2 and TRBJ2-2; D possibly corresponds to TRBD2 (6 bases). This CDR3 is built from 17 residues. Between the trimmed V and J ends, which lost 4 bases and 1 base, there was a span of 16 bases. Germline CDR1 reads SGHAT; CDR2 reads FQNNGV. In DNA form, the CDR3 reads TGTGCCAGCAGCTCAGCGGGCCTTCTTAGGAACACCGGGGAGCTGTTTTTT. Amino acids: CASSSAGLLRNTGELFF.

This clone was detected once. V is TRBV6-5 and J is TRBJ1-5; D is undetermined. The germline V and J ends were trimmed by 4 bases and 0 bases, with 13 bases remaining between them. CDR1 MNHEY and CDR2 SVGAGI come from the germline V gene. CDR3 length: 16 residues. In nucleotides, the CDR3 is TGTGCCAGCAGTTTGGCAGCGCCCTATAGCAATCAGCCCCAGCATTTT. Translated: CASSLAAPYSNQPQHF.